This T cell receptor (beta chain) is drawn from a study of PD-1 blockade in mismatch repair-deficient tumors. Only in-frame clones appear in the TCRdb table, and some are missing; sequencing was by immunoSEQ multiplex PCR. The sample includes approximately 100,000 clones, 82% of them seen just once. With 5 bases clipped from V and 7 bases from J, the junction kept 4 bases outside the gene matches. CDR3 length equals 13 residues. CDR1 and CDR2 from the germline V gene are SGHVS and FNYEAQ. Mismatch repair deficiency was confirmed in all patients, by PCR or immunohistochemistry. The TCR comes from an adult with mismatch repair-deficient cancer. Source: peripheral blood, taken 30 to 36 weeks after starting pembrolizumab. The chain links TRBV7-6 to TRBJ2-1; the match to TRBD2 covers 8 bases. CDR3 amino acids: CASSRTSRNEQFF. The CDR3 DNA is TGTGCCAGCAGCCGGACTAGCAGAAATGAGCAGTTCTTC.